The clone carrying this TCR beta chain was counted only a few times. This record comes from a study of blood T cells in healthy people across ages. Through a sample-barcoded 5' primer and a J-beta primer mix, a second PCR was run for roughly 7 to 12 cycles. TCRdb re-derived calls from the 5' RACE reads in MiXCR, one entry per CDR3 protein. The sample includes 600,000 to 1,000,000 distinct CDR3 sequences, 20% to 25% of them seen just once. The CDR3 length is 18 residues. The germline CDR1 and CDR2 sequences are MGHRA and YSYEKL. V was pared by 3 bases and J by 2 bases, with 14 bases of the junction left unmatched. The authors extracted at least 5.5 micrograms of total RNA per sample. Separately, the same data were catalogued under a study of T cells of mothers and their children. As that report states: The people who donated were a few healthy Caucasian mothers and their six children. Extracted RNA, in its entirety, went into cDNA synthesis at 1.5 ug per 15 ul. Unrelated mother-child pairs always had slightly, but never significantly, lower normalized overlap than related pairs.

The sequence derives from a boy younger than 18 in good health. Sequencing used blood. This chain connects TRBV4-1 to TRBJ2-5; TRBD2 matches at 8 bases. DNA of the CDR3: TGCGCCAGCAGCCATAACTGGCCGGCTAGCGGGTTACAAGAGACCCAGTACTTC. Its protein is CASSHNWPASGLQETQYF.